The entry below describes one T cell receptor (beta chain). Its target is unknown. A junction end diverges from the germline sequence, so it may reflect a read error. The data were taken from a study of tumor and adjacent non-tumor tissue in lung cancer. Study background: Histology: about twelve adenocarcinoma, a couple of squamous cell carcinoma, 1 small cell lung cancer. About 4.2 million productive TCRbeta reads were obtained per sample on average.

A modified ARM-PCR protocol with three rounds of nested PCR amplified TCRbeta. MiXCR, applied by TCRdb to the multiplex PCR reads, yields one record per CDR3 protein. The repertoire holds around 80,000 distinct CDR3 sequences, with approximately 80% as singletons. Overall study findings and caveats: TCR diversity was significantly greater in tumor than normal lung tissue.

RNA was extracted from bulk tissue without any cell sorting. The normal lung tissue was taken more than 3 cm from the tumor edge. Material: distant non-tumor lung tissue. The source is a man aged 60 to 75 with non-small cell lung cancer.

CDR3 nucleotides: TGTGCCAGCAGCTACTCGACGAATGGGAACGAGCAGTACTTC. Translating gives CASSYSTNGNEQYF. V usage is TRBV6-6 and J usage is TRBJ2-7; D unresolved. CDR1 is MNHNY, CDR2 SVGAGI, per germline (reference sequence). This CDR3 is 14 amino acids long.